These 25 T cell receptor beta chains were all obtained from the same sample, sequenced in a study of T cells of healthy individuals. TCRdb fed the 5' RACE reads into MiXCR, producing one record per CDR3 protein. This table has about 53,000 distinct CDR3 sequences, 14% to 15% appearing once. The source of these receptors is a human donor in good health.

This CDR3 is CASSQPVGDMRLQPQHF. CDR3 DNA: TGTGCCAGCAGCCAACCTGTGGGGGATATGAGGCTCCAGCCCCAGCATTTT. The rearrangement joins TRBV6-5 to TRBJ1-5; D perhaps matches TRBD1 (5 bases). The V gene's germline CDR1 is MNHEY and CDR2 SVGAGI. Trimming removed 6 bases from V and 7 bases from J, with 25 bases in between. This CDR3 region has 17 residues.

This clonotype has a handful of counts. This chain uses TRBV14 with TRBJ1-2, with D perhaps matching TRBD1 (5 bases). V lost 4 bases to trimming and J lost 8 bases, with 17 bases between them. This CDR3 is built from 14 residues. Germline assignment: CDR1 SGHDN and CDR2 FVKESK. In DNA, the CDR3 is TGTGCCAGCAGCCGGGGACGGCAAGTAAGGGGCTACACCTTC. This translates into CASSRGRQVRGYTF.

This clonotype was found many times. This chain joins TRBV4-1 and TRBJ2-3; TRBD2 aligns across 10 bases. Germline V gene sequence: CDR1 MGHRA, CDR2 YSYEKL. The CDR3 is 15 residues long. V was pared by 4 bases and J by 1 base, with 2 bases of the junction left unmatched. The CDR3 nucleotides read TGCGCCAGCAGCCCCGGGACTAGCGGCACAGATACGCAGTATTTT. Protein product: CASSPGTSGTDTQYF.

This clonotype has ten or more counts. This chain joins TRBV6-5 and TRBJ1-1; TRBD1 aligns across 8 bases. The CDR3 loop spans 15 amino acids. Germline loops: CDR1 MNHEY, CDR2 SVGAGI. The V segment lost 0 bases and the J segment 8 bases; nucleotides outside the gene matches: 8. The CDR3 sequence: CASSYSGQGATEAFF. CDR3 sequence (DNA): TGTGCCAGCAGTTACTCGGGGCAGGGGGCGACCGAAGCTTTCTTT.

Written as DNA, the CDR3 is TGTGCCAGCAGTTACTCGAGGGGTCACACCGGGGAGCTGTTTTTT. Protein sequence: CASSYSRGHTGELFF. The genes are TRBV6-5 and TRBJ2-2, with D perhaps TRBD1 or TRBD2 (5 bases each). The CDR3 has 15 amino acids. Between the trimmed V and J ends, which lost 0 bases and 3 bases, there was a span of 8 bases. CDR1 and CDR2 from the germline V gene are MNHEY and SVGAGI.

This clonotype was recorded many times. The V and J genes are TRBV20-1 and TRBJ1-1; the D is unclear. Looked up from germline, CDR1 is DFQATT and CDR2 is SNEGSKA (reference sequence). This CDR3 has 11 amino acids. Trimming stripped 6 bases from V and 6 bases from J, with 11 bases between. The CDR3 region has the DNA TGCAGTGCAGAAAATTGGCCTGAAGCTTTCTTT. This codes for CSAENWPEAFF.

The rearrangement joins TRBV2 to TRBJ1-1, with a tentative D call TRBD1 (5 bases). V shed 7 bases and J shed 4 bases, with 10 bases lying between them. The CDR3 is made up of 12 amino acids. Germline V gives CDR1 SNHLY, CDR2 FYNNEI. The CDR3 sequence: CASIGGSTEAFF. The CDR3 DNA reads as TGTGCCAGCATCGGGGGAAGCACTGAAGCTTTCTTT. The full variable domain, in which reference TRBV2 and TRBJ1-1 provide the parts outside the CDR3, is EPEVTQTPSHQVTQMGQEVILRCVPISNHLYFYWYRQILGQKVEFLVSFYNNEISEKSEIFDDQFSVERPDGSNFTLKIRSTKLEDSAMYFCASIGGSTEAFFGQGTRLTVV.

This clonotype has more than one count but fewer than ten. J is TRBJ2-5 and V is TRBV20-1, with 9 positions matching TRBD1. From germline, CDR1 is DFQATT and CDR2 SNEGSKA (reference sequence). The junction had 4 bases not matched to a gene; V was cut back by 6 bases and J by 2 bases. This CDR3 comprises 13 residues. The DNA for the CDR3 is TGCAGTGCCGACGGGACAGGGCAAGAGACCCAGTACTTC. Its protein is CSADGTGQETQYF.

The chain links TRBV6-5 to TRBJ2-1; D is perhaps TRBD1 (6 bases). Trimming pared 10 bases from V and 8 bases from J, leaving 18 bases between. CDR1 and CDR2 (germline): MNHEY, SVGAGI. CDR3 length: 13 amino acids. CDR3 nucleotides: TGTGCCACGTCCCTGGGGGCCCCGGATGAGCAGTTCTTC. Protein: CATSLGAPDEQFF.

This clonotype showed up many times. The genes are TRBV29-1 and TRBJ2-5; D might be TRBD2 (5 bases). The germline CDR1 and CDR2 sequences are SQVTM and ANQGSEA. V shed 4 bases and J shed 1 base, with 10 bases lying between them. The CDR3 is made up of 13 amino acids. The CDR3 protein is CSVGPSGQETQYF. The DNA for the CDR3 is TGCAGCGTTGGGCCGAGCGGCCAAGAGACCCAGTACTTC. The full variable domain, its missing parts supplied by reference TRBV29-1 and TRBJ2-5, is SAVISQKPSRDICQRGTSLTIQCQVDSQVTMMFWYRQQPGQSLTLIATANQGSEATYESGFVIDKFPISRPNLTFSTLTVSNMSPEDSSIYLCSVGPSGQETQYFGPGTRLLVL.

This clonotype showed up many times. This rearrangement joins TRBV7-2 to TRBJ2-3; TRBD1 matches 8 bases. The CDR3 totals 14 residues. The germline V gene encodes CDR1 SGHTA and CDR2 FQGNSA. V gave up 5 bases and J gave up 4 bases; unmatched junction bases: 5. The CDR3 spells CASSPGQGPDTQYF. CDR3 DNA sequence: TGTGCCAGCAGCCCCGGACAGGGACCAGATACGCAGTATTTT.

This clonotype was counted many times. The chain links TRBV3-1 to TRBJ2-2; no clear D gene. The length of the CDR3 is 11 residues. V shed 11 bases and J shed 6 bases, with 10 bases lying between them. CDR1 is LGHDT, CDR2 YNNKEL, per germline (reference sequence). The CDR3 DNA reads TGTGCCTCCCGGGTTGCCGGGGAGCTGTTTTTT. Amino acid sequence: CASRVAGELFF.

This clonotype showed up many times. The gene calls are TRBV4-3 and TRBJ2-1; 8 positions agree with TRBD1. The CDR3 has 15 residues. The germline CDR1 and CDR2 sequences are LGHNA and YSLEER. V trimming: 2 bases; J trimming: 9 bases; junction bases outside the gene matches: 9. The CDR3 sequence: CASSQSWQGAGEQFF. Here the CDR3 DNA reads TGCGCCAGCAGCCAATCGTGGCAGGGGGCAGGTGAGCAGTTCTTC.

V is TRBV9 and J is TRBJ2-2; weak D call: TRBD2 (6 bases). Germline V CDR1 and CDR2: SGDLS, YYNGEE. This CDR3 has 15 residues. The ends were cut back, 4 bases at V and 3 bases at J, with 13 bases in the middle. This CDR3 reads CASSPRDSYTGELFF. As DNA, the CDR3 is TGTGCCAGCAGCCCCCGGGACTCTTACACCGGGGAGCTGTTTTTT.

This clonotype has at least ten counts. V and J are TRBV2 and TRBJ1-1; D is unresolved. The CDR3 extends over 13 amino acids. In germline, CDR1 is SNHLY, CDR2 FYNNEI. Between the trimmed V and J ends, which lost 8 bases and 2 bases, there was a span of 12 bases. CDR3 sequence reads: CASLYRFNTEAFF. The CDR3 DNA reads TGTGCCAGCCTGTATCGGTTCAACACTGAAGCTTTCTTT.

This chain links TRBV19 with TRBJ2-2; no clear D. This CDR3 comprises 15 residues. The germline V gene encodes CDR1 LNHDA and CDR2 SQIVND (reference sequence). The germline V and J ends were trimmed by 3 bases and 1 base, with 9 bases remaining between them. CDR3 bases: TGTGCCAGTAGTATGGTGGAGCTGAACACCGGGGAGCTGTTTTTT. Translating gives CASSMVELNTGELFF.

This rearrangement joins TRBV7-9 to TRBJ2-5, with 8 bases that match TRBD2. J was trimmed by 4 bases and V by 8 bases; bases with no gene match: 15. Germline loops: CDR1 SEHNR, CDR2 FQNEAQ (reference sequence). The CDR3 sequence is 16 residues long. The CDR3 nucleotides read TGTGCCAGCCAAAAAACCCAATTAGCGGGACGAGAGACCCAGTACTTC. Its translation: CASQKTQLAGRETQYF.

The chain couples TRBV30 to TRBJ2-7, with D perhaps matching TRBD1 (6 bases). Deletions cut 3 bases from V and 5 bases from J, with 14 bases between. The CDR3 consists of 13 residues. CDR1 and CDR2 (germline): GTSNPN, SVGIG (reference sequence). This chain's CDR3 is CAWRATGPHEQYF. In DNA form, the CDR3 reads TGTGCCTGGAGGGCTACAGGGCCACACGAGCAGTACTTC.

V and J are TRBV7-2 and TRBJ1-5; the D is unclear. Germline lookup yields CDR1 SGHTA and CDR2 FQGNSA. V lost 1 base and J 5 bases, leaving 6 bases between the germline ends. This CDR3 comprises 13 residues. The CDR3 reads CASSLGSDQPQHF. The CDR3 DNA reads as TGTGCCAGCAGCTTAGGTTCGGATCAGCCCCAGCATTTT.

The rearrangement joins TRBV11-3 to TRBJ2-7; D is tentatively TRBD1 or TRBD2 (5 bases each). V was pared by 4 bases and J by 5 bases, with 15 bases between. This CDR3 comprises 14 residues. The V gene's germline CDR1 is SGHNT and CDR2 YENEEA. CDR3 DNA sequence: TGTGCCAGCAGCTCCGGTTTCGAGGGGAACGAGCAGTACTTC. This encodes CASSSGFEGNEQYF.

The chain combines TRBV11-2 with TRBJ2-5, with D hard to call. CDR1 is SGHAT and CDR2 is FQNNGV in the germline V gene. V was shortened by 3 bases and J by 5 bases, with 7 bases between the two germline ends. The CDR3 runs 12 residues. The CDR3 protein is CASSFLAETQYF. In DNA, the CDR3 is TGTGCCAGCAGCTTCCTTGCGGAGACCCAGTACTTC.

This clonotype was seen more than once but under ten times. This rearrangement joins TRBV23-1 to TRBJ2-5; D gene unclear. TRBV23-1 qualifies as an ORF whose function is uncertain. Deletions cut 7 bases from V and 5 bases from J, with 8 bases between. The CDR3 contains 11 residues. As DNA, the CDR3 is TGCGCCAGCATGGGTGTTGAGACCCAGTACTTC. Translating it yields CASMGVETQYF.

This clonotype showed up just a few times. J is TRBJ2-3 and V is TRBV4-3; tentatively, D is TRBD2 (6 bases). CDR3 length: 15 residues. Looked up from germline, CDR1 is LGHNA and CDR2 is YSLEER. V was cut by 2 bases and J by 2 bases, with 11 bases left in between. The CDR3 coding sequence is TGCGCCAGCAGCCAACGGGAGTGGGACACAGATACGCAGTATTTT. This codes for CASSQREWDTDTQYF.

The gene calls are TRBV12-3 or TRBV12-4 and TRBJ2-5; 7 nucleotides agree with TRBD1. The CDR3 is made up of 13 amino acids. Trimming removed 7 bases from V and 3 bases from J; junction bases left unmatched: 5. CDR3 nucleotide sequence: TGTGCCAGCACCCAGGGACAGAAAGAGACCCAGTACTTC. The encoded protein is CASTQGQKETQYF.

This chain connects TRBV5-6 to TRBJ1-1; D gene unclear. Germline V gene sequence: CDR1 SGHDT, CDR2 YYEEEE. The CDR3 sequence is 13 residues long. Trimming left V 2 bases short and J 6 bases short, with 11 bases between. The DNA for the CDR3 is TGTGCCAGCAGCTTTGTATCCATGGCTGAAGCTTTCTTT. Residues: CASSFVSMAEAFF.